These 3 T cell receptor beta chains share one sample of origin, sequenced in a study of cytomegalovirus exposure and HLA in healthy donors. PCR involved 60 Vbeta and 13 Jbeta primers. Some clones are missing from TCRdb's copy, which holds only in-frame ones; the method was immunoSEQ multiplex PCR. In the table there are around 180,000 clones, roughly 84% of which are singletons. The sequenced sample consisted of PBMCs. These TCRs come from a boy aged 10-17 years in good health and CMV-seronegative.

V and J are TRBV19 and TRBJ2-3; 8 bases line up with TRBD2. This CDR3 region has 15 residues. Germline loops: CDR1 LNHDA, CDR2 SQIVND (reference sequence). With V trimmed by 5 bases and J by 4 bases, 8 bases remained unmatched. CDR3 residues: CASSLTAGAPDTQYF. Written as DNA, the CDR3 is TGTGCCAGTAGTCTAACAGCGGGAGCCCCAGATACGCAGTATTTT.

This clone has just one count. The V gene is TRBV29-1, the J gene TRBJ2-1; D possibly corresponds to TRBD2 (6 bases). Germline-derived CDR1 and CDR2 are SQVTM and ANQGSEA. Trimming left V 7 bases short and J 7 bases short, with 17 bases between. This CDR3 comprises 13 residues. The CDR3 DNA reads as TGCAGCGATCAGGGAGGACGCCAAAATGAGCAGTTCTTC. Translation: CSDQGGRQNEQFF.

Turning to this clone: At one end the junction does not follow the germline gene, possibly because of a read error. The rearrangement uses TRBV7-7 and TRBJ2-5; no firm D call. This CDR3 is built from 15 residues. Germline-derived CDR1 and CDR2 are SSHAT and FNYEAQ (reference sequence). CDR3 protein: CASSPSHLAQETQYF. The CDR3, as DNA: TGTGCTAGCAGTCCATCCCATCTGGCCCAAGAGACCCAGTACTTC.